A single sample gave rise to the 27 T cell receptor beta chains below, sequenced in a study of cytomegalovirus exposure and HLA in healthy donors. 13 Jbeta primers and 60 Vbeta primers were used for the PCR. Data came from immunoSEQ multiplex PCR; TCRdb stores just in-frame clones and leaves some out. Here the sample spans 100,000 or so clones, under 75% being singletons. Sequenced sample: PBMCs. These receptor sequences come from a man aged 45 to 65 in good health and CMV-seronegative.

V usage is TRBV7-9 and J usage is TRBJ1-5; no definite D call. CDR1 is SEHNR, CDR2 FQNEAQ, per germline (reference sequence). The CDR3 spans 17 residues. Trimming removed 5 bases from V and 4 bases from J, with 21 bases in between. CDR3 sequence: CASSRELIGGENQPQHF. The DNA for the CDR3 is TGTGCCAGCAGCCGCGAGCTCATCGGAGGAGAAAATCAGCCCCAGCATTTT.

The chain combines TRBV27 with TRBJ2-4; D may be TRBD1 (8 bases). Germline CDR1 reads MNHEY; CDR2 reads SMNVEV (reference sequence). CDR3 length equals 14 residues. V lost 7 bases and J lost 9, with 19 bases in between. CDR3 sequence reads: CASTTGGGFGIQYF. Written as DNA, the CDR3 is TGTGCCAGCACCACAGGGGGGGGGTTCGGCATTCAGTACTTC.

The CDR3 reads CATSETGYQETQYF. The CDR3 region has the DNA TGTGCCACCAGCGAGACAGGGTACCAAGAGACCCAGTACTTC. The chain is built from TRBV15 and TRBJ2-5; 7 nucleotides match TRBD1. The germline CDR1 and CDR2 sequences are LNHNV and YYDKDF (reference sequence). CDR3 length equals 14 residues. V shed 5 bases and J 0 bases; nucleotides not matched to a gene: 3. Full variable domain (missing parts from reference TRBV15 and TRBJ2-5): DAMVIQNPRYQVTQFGKPVTLSCSQTLNHNVMYWYQQKSSQAPKLLFHYYDKDFNNEADTPDNFQSRRPNTSFCFLDIRSPGLGDTAMYLCATSETGYQETQYFGPGTRLLVL.

This chain uses TRBV7-2 with TRBJ1-1; tentatively, D is TRBD1 (6 bases). CDR3 length: 15 residues. V was clipped by 5 bases and J by 4 bases, with 17 bases between them. CDR1 and CDR2 (germline): SGHTA, FQGNSA. CDR3 residues: CASSTIGTPTTEAFF. The CDR3 region has the DNA TGTGCCAGCAGCACAATCGGGACACCTACCACTGAAGCTTTCTTT. Full variable domain (remainder filled in from reference TRBV7-2 and TRBJ1-1): GAGVSQSPSNKVTEKGKDVELRCDPISGHTALYWYRQSLGQGLEFLIYFQGNSAPDKSGLPSDRFSAERTGGSVSTLTIQRTQQEDSAVYLCASSTIGTPTTEAFFGQGTRLTVV.

This clone was counted a single time. Other DNA sequences of this sample code for an identical CDR3. This chain joins TRBV5-1 and TRBJ2-3, with TRBD2 matching 13 bases. V dropped 0 bases and J dropped 3; count of bases not matched to a gene: 1. This CDR3 comprises 16 residues. Germline loops: CDR1 SGHRS, CDR2 YFSETQ. CDR3 sequence: CASSLGTSGSTDTQYF. In DNA form, the CDR3 reads TGCGCCAGCAGCTTGGGGACTAGCGGGAGTACAGATACGCAGTATTTT. Full variable domain (rest looked up from reference TRBV5-1 and TRBJ2-3): KAGVTQTPRYLIKTRGQQVTLSCSPISGHRSVSWYQQTPGQGLQFLFEYFSETQRNKGNFPGRFSGRQFSNSRSEMNVSTLELGDSALYLCASSLGTSGSTDTQYFGPGTRLTVL.

Note on this clone: The junction and the germline gene differ at one end; a read error may be behind it. The V and J genes are TRBV28 and TRBJ2-7; 9 bases fit TRBD1. The CDR3 has 13 residues. Germline V lookup: CDR1 MDHEN, CDR2 SYDVKM. The CDR3 DNA sequence: TGTGCCAGCAGTTCCCCCGGGACAGGGCTCAAGAACTTC. It specifies CASSSPGTGLKNF.

The chain employs TRBV11-3 and TRBJ2-5, with TRBD2 matching 8 bases. The CDR3 is 15 residues long. The trim removed 5 bases at V and 5 bases at J, leaving 10 bases unmatched. Germline-derived CDR1 and CDR2 are SGHNT and YENEEA. CDR3 bases: TGTGCCAGCAGCGAAACGGGACTAGTTTGGGAGACCCAGTACTTC. Translating gives CASSETGLVWETQYF.

The chain couples TRBV7-2 to TRBJ2-2, with 7 positions matching TRBD2. V lost 0 bases and J lost 3; bases outside the gene matches: 4. CDR1 and CDR2 from the germline V gene are SGHTA and FQGNSA. The CDR3 is 16 residues long. The DNA of the CDR3 is TGTGCCAGCAGCTTAGCGGGAGGGCCGCACACCGGGGAGCTGTTTTTT. Its protein is CASSLAGGPHTGELFF.

This clone was counted between two and nine times. The gene calls are TRBV7-2 and TRBJ2-4; the D gene is possibly TRBD2 (6 bases). This CDR3 is built from 14 residues. Per germline, CDR1 SGHTA and CDR2 FQGNSA. Deletions cut 1 base from V and 7 bases from J, with 11 bases between. DNA for the CDR3: TGTGCCAGCAGCTTAGTGGAGGGGCGGAACATTCAGTACTTC. Encoded protein: CASSLVEGRNIQYF.

The genes are TRBV2 and TRBJ2-7, with a weak D call TRBD1 (6 bases). V shed 5 bases and J shed 6 bases, with 14 bases lying between them. The germline gives CDR1 SNHLY, CDR2 FYNNEI. This CDR3 is built from 13 residues. This chain's CDR3 is CASSPGEGGEQYF. The CDR3 nucleotides read TGTGCCAGCAGTCCAGGGGAAGGGGGCGAGCAGTACTTC. Variable domain in full (rest from reference TRBV2 and TRBJ2-7): EPEVTQTPSHQVTQMGQEVILRCVPISNHLYFYWYRQILGQKVEFLVSFYNNEISEKSEIFDDQFSVERPDGSNFTLKIRSTKLEDSAMYFCASSPGEGGEQYFGPGTRLTVT.

The chain carries TRBV18 and TRBJ2-7; maybe TRBD1 (5 bases). The CDR3 runs 15 residues. With 0 bases removed from V and 4 bases from J, the gap between germline ends came to 13 bases. The germline gives CDR1 KGHSH, CDR2 LQKENI. CDR3 protein: CASSPPAGLGYEQYF. The CDR3 nucleotides are TGTGCCAGCTCACCACCGGCAGGGTTGGGATACGAGCAGTACTTC.

The chain links TRBV9 to TRBJ1-1; D is undetermined. The germline CDR1 and CDR2 sequences are SGDLS and YYNGEE. V lost 7 bases and J 1 base, leaving 5 bases between the germline ends. The CDR3 spans 11 residues. CDR3 in DNA: TGTGCCAGCCAATCGAACACTGAAGCTTTCTTT. It codes for CASQSNTEAFF.

The chain combines TRBV5-5 with TRBJ2-2; 7 bases fit TRBD1. Germline V CDR1 and CDR2: SGHKS, YYEKEE (reference sequence). The CDR3 is made up of 18 amino acids. The J segment lost 5 bases and the V segment lost 0 bases, leaving 13 bases of the junction unmatched. The CDR3 sequence: CASSLGDRAIQLTGELFF. The CDR3 DNA reads as TGTGCCAGCAGCTTGGGAGACAGGGCAATTCAATTGACCGGGGAGCTGTTTTTT.

V usage is TRBV28 and J usage is TRBJ2-7, with unresolved D. This CDR3 region has 14 residues. Germline V gene sequence: CDR1 MDHEN, CDR2 SYDVKM. V was trimmed by 3 bases and J by 0 bases, leaving 9 bases between them. DNA for the CDR3: TGTGCCAGCAGTTTCCCACCCAGCTCCTACGAGCAGTACTTC. This sequence encodes CASSFPPSSYEQYF.

This clone was found a few times. V usage is TRBV7-9 and J usage is TRBJ2-5; 12 bases are shared with TRBD1. There are 16 residues in the CDR3. CDR1 SEHNR and CDR2 FQNEAQ come from the germline V gene (reference sequence). The V and J ends lost 5 bases and 5 bases, in that order; junction bases with no gene match: 9. In nucleotides, the CDR3 is TGTGCCAGCAGCCCGGGGGACAGGGGGCAGGAGGAGACCCAGTACTTC. Amino acid sequence: CASSPGDRGQEETQYF.

In the case of this clone: Distinct nucleotide sequences in the sample also encode this CDR3. DNA of the CDR3: TGTGCCAGCAGTGAAGACCTGGCTAGAAATGAGCAGTTCTTC. Amino acids: CASSEDLARNEQFF. This chain uses TRBV6-1 with TRBJ2-1, with D uncertain. This CDR3 comprises 14 residues. The V end was cut by 1 base, the J end by 7 bases, with 11 bases between. Germline lookup yields CDR1 MNHNS and CDR2 SASEGT.

V usage is TRBV7-9 and J usage is TRBJ1-6, with D possibly matching TRBD1 (6 bases). Trimming stripped 2 bases from V and 9 bases from J, with 17 bases between. This CDR3 spans 16 amino acids. From germline, CDR1 is SEHNR and CDR2 FQNEAQ (reference sequence). CDR3 sequence (DNA): TGTGCCAGCAGCTTAACGGGCGGCAGGGGTAGTTCACCCCTCCACTTT. Translated: CASSLTGGRGSSPLHF.

This chain connects TRBV7-9 to TRBJ2-1; 7 nucleotides align to TRBD1. The V segment lost 3 bases and the J segment 3 bases; nucleotides outside the gene matches: 2. The CDR3 contains 14 residues. Germline V CDR1 and CDR2: SEHNR, FQNEAQ (reference sequence). This CDR3 reads CASSFGQDYNEQFF. The CDR3 DNA reads as TGTGCCAGCAGCTTCGGACAGGACTACAATGAGCAGTTCTTC.

The gene calls are TRBV27 and TRBJ1-3; D is unclear. V lost 6 bases, J lost 2 bases, and 14 bases lay in between. Germline CDR1 and CDR2: MNHEY and SMNVEV (reference sequence). The CDR3 extends over 15 amino acids. The CDR3 DNA follows: TGTGCCAGCAGATCCTTGGGCAACCCTGGAAACACCATATATTTT. Residues: CASRSLGNPGNTIYF.

In its sample, this clone was seen once. The V and J genes are TRBV20-1 and TRBJ2-1; D is unclear. This CDR3 is 11 amino acids long. Germline assignment: CDR1 DFQATT and CDR2 SNEGSKA (reference sequence). Trimming left V 3 bases short and J 10 bases short, with 10 bases between. The CDR3 coding sequence is TGCAGTGCTAGCCCTACCAGGGAGCAGTTCTTC. This encodes CSASPTREQFF.

The chain combines TRBV9 with TRBJ1-6; weak D call: TRBD1 (6 bases). CDR1 is SGDLS, CDR2 YYNGEE, per germline. Trimming left V 4 bases short and J 7 bases short, with 15 bases between. CDR3 size: 15 residues. The CDR3 sequence: CASSSLGAGNSPLHF. The DNA of the CDR3 is TGTGCCAGCAGCTCGCTGGGGGCAGGGAATTCACCCCTCCACTTT.

This sequence joins TRBV5-1 and TRBJ1-1; D remains unclear. This CDR3 contains 15 residues. CDR1 SGHRS and CDR2 YFSETQ come from the germline V gene. V was trimmed by 4 bases and J by 5 bases, leaving 18 bases between them. This CDR3 is CASSRELGSGTEAFF. CDR3 nucleotides: TGCGCCAGCAGCCGAGAACTTGGATCGGGAACTGAAGCTTTCTTT.

This sequence joins TRBV4-1 and TRBJ2-7; D unclear. The CDR3 spans 14 residues. V was pared by 1 base and J by 0 bases, with 7 bases between. From germline, CDR1 is MGHRA and CDR2 YSYEKL. CDR3 in amino acids: CASSQGQNSYEQYF. For the CDR3, the DNA is TGCGCCAGCAGCCAAGGACAAAACTCCTACGAGCAGTACTTC.

In the case of this clone: Distinct nucleotide sequences in the sample also encode this CDR3. The chain employs TRBV4-1 and TRBJ2-5, with 7 bases that match TRBD2. The V gene end was trimmed by 2 bases and the J gene end by 2 bases; junction bases not matched to a gene: 5. Germline V CDR1 and CDR2: MGHRA, YSYEKL. CDR3 size: 15 residues. CDR3 residues: CASSQPSGVQETQYF. As DNA, the CDR3 is TGCGCCAGCAGCCAACCCAGCGGGGTTCAAGAGACCCAGTACTTC.

The gene calls are TRBV7-6 and TRBJ2-1; D uncertain. V was cut by 5 bases and J by 3 bases, with 11 bases left in between. Germline V gene lookup returns CDR1 SGHVS and CDR2 FNYEAQ. This CDR3 spans 14 amino acids. Here the CDR3 DNA reads TGTGCCAGCAGCCTACTTACAGTCTACAATGAGCAGTTCTTC. It is translated as CASSLLTVYNEQFF.

The genes are TRBV6-5 and TRBJ2-5; D is undetermined. The J call may be wrong; the DNA end is better matched by TRBJ2-7. The CDR3 consists of 14 residues. Germline V gene sequence: CDR1 MNHEY, CDR2 SVGAGI. The CDR3 loop is CASRDTTLTYEQYF. In DNA, the CDR3 is TGTGCCAGCAGAGATACGACACTGACCTACGAGCAGTACTTC.

The chain has TRBV2 and TRBJ2-7; 7 nucleotides agree with TRBD2. V shed 3 bases and J 0 bases; nucleotides not matched to a gene: 2. The germline gives CDR1 SNHLY, CDR2 FYNNEI. The length of the CDR3 is 14 residues. CDR3 sequence reads: CASSEGGSSYEQYF. DNA of the CDR3: TGTGCCAGCAGTGAGGGCGGGAGCTCCTACGAGCAGTACTTC. Full variable domain (remainder filled in from reference TRBV2 and TRBJ2-7): EPEVTQTPSHQVTQMGQEVILRCVPISNHLYFYWYRQILGQKVEFLVSFYNNEISEKSEIFDDQFSVERPDGSNFTLKIRSTKLEDSAMYFCASSEGGSSYEQYFGPGTRLTVT.